What follows is one T cell receptor (beta chain) and its context. The PCR had 60 Vbeta and 13 Jbeta primers. Data came from immunoSEQ multiplex PCR; TCRdb stores just in-frame clones and leaves some out. The table shows 180,000 or so clones, with about 77% occurring only once. Germline CDR1 is WNHNN and CDR2 is SYGVQD (reference sequence). CDR3 size: 15 residues. The germline V and J ends were trimmed by 7 bases and 10 bases, with 20 bases remaining between them. This specimen belongs to a study of cytomegalovirus exposure and HLA in healthy donors. The sequenced sample consisted of PBMCs. The genes are TRBV10-1 and TRBJ1-6, with a tentative D call TRBD1 (6 bases). This receptor was identified in a female donor in good health and CMV-seronegative. CDR3 coding DNA: TGCGCCAGCATCCGAGAGGGGGAAATTGGATCACCCCTCCACTTT. Its protein is CASIREGEIGSPLHF.